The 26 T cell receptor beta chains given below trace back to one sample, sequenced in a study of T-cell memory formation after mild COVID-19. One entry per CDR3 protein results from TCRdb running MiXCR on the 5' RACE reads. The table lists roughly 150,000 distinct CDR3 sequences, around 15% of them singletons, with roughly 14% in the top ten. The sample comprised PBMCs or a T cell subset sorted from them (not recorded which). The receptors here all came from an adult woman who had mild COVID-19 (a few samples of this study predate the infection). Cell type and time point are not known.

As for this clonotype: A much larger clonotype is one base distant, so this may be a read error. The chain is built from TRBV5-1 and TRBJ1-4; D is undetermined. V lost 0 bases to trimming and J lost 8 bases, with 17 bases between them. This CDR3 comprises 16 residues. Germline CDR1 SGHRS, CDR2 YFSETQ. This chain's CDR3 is CASSLVGSFPSEKLFF. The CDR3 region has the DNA TGCGCCAGCAGCTTGGTGGGTTCATTCCCGAGCGAAAAACTGTTTTTT.

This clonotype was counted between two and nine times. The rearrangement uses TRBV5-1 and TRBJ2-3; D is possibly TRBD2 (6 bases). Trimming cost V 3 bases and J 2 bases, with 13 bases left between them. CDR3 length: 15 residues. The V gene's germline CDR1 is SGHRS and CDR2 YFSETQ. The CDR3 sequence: CASSWASGDTDTQYF. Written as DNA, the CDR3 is TGCGCCAGCAGCTGGGCATCGGGGGACACAGATACGCAGTATTTT.

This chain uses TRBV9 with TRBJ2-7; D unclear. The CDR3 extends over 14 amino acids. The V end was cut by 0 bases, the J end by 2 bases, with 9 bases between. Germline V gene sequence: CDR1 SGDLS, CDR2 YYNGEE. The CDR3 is CASSVGDFPYEQYF. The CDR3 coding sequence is TGTGCCAGCAGCGTAGGTGACTTCCCCTACGAGCAGTACTTC.

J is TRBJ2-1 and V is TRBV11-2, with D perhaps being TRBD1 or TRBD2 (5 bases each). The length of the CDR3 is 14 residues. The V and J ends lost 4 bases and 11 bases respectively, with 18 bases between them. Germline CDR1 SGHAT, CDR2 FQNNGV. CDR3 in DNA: TGTGCCAGCAGCTCGGGACGGCAGGGATCCAAGCAGTTCTTC. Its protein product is CASSSGRQGSKQFF.

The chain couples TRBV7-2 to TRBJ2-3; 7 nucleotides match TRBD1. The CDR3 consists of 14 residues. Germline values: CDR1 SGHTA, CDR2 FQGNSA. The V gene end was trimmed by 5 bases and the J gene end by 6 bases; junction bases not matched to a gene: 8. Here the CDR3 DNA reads TGTGCCAGCAGCCGGAAGACAGGGACCGATACGCAGTATTTT. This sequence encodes CASSRKTGTDTQYF.

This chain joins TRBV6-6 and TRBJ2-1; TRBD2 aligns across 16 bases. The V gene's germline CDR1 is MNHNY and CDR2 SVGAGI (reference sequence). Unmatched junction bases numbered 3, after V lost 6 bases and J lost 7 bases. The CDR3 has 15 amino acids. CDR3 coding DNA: TGTGCCAGCAGCACGGGACTAGCGGGGGGGAATGAGCAGTTCTTC. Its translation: CASSTGLAGGNEQFF.

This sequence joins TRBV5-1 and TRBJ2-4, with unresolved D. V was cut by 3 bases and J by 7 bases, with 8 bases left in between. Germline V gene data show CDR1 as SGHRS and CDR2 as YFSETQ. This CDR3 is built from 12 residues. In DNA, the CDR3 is TGCGCCAGCAGCTCGGATGGGAACATTCAGTACTTC. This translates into CASSSDGNIQYF.

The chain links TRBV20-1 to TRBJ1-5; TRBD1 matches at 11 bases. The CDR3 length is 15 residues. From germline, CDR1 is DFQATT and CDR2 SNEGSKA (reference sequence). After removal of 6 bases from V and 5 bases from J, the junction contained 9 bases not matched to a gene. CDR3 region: CSARGQGGSYQPQHF. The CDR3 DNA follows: TGCAGTGCCAGGGGACAGGGGGGTAGTTATCAGCCCCAGCATTTT.

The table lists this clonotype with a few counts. The DNA for the CDR3 is TGCAGTGCTAACCGGGACAGGGTAATGACTAACTATGGCTACACCTTC. The encoded protein is CSANRDRVMTNYGYTF. V gene TRBV20-1 combines with J gene TRBJ1-2; 9 nucleotides line up with TRBD1. V was clipped by 4 bases and J by 0 bases; unmatched bases: 9. This CDR3 contains 16 residues. The germline gives CDR1 DFQATT, CDR2 SNEGSKA (reference sequence).

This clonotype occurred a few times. The CDR3 nucleotides are TGTGCCACCAGTGATCCCCTCGACAGCTATGGCTACACCTTC. This gives the protein CATSDPLDSYGYTF. V usage is TRBV24-1 and J usage is TRBJ1-2, with D maybe TRBD1 (5 bases). This CDR3 has 14 amino acids. Between the trimmed V and J ends, which lost 3 bases and 4 bases, there was a span of 11 bases. From germline, CDR1 is KGHDR and CDR2 SFDVKD.

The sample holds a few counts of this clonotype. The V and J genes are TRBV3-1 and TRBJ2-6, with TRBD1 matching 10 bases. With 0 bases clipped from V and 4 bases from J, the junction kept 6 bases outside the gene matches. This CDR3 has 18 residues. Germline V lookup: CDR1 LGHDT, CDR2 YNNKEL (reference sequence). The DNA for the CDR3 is TGTGCCAGCAGCCAAGACCCGGACAGGGGGTACGGGGCCAACGTCCTGACTTTC. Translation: CASSQDPDRGYGANVLTF.

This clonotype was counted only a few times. CDR3 protein: CASSTRDITGELFF. The CDR3 nucleotides are TGCGCCAGCAGCACCAGGGACATCACCGGGGAGCTGTTTTTT. The gene calls are TRBV5-1 and TRBJ2-2; possible D gene TRBD1, 6 bases. The CDR3 is 14 amino acids. Looked up from germline, CDR1 is SGHRS and CDR2 is YFSETQ. Deletions cut 4 bases from V and 4 bases from J, with 11 bases between.

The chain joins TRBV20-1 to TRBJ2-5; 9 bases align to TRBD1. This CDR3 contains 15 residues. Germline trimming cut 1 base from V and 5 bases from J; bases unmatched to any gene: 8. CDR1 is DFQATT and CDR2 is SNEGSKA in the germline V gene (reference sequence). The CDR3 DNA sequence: TGCAGTGCTAGAGGACTTACCGGGACAGGGGAGACCCAGTACTTC. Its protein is CSARGLTGTGETQYF.

DNA for the CDR3: TGTGCCAGCAGCCCAGCGGGGCCGGCGACTGAAGCTTTCTTT. Translating gives CASSPAGPATEAFF. The chain recombines TRBV9 with TRBJ1-1; D is perhaps TRBD1 (5 bases). CDR1 is SGDLS, CDR2 YYNGEE, per germline. Between the trimmed V and J ends, which lost 4 bases and 5 bases, there was a span of 15 bases. There are 14 residues in the CDR3.

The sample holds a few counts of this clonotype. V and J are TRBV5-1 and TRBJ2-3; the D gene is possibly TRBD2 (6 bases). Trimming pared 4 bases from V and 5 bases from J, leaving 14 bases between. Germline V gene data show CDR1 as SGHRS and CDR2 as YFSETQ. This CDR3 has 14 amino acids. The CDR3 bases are TGCGCCAGCAGCACTAAACCGGGACTAGATACGCAGTATTTT. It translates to CASSTKPGLDTQYF.

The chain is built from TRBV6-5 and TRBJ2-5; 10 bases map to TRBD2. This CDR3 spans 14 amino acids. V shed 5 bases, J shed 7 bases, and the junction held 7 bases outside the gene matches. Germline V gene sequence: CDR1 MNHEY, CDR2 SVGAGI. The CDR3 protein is CASSALAGALTQYF. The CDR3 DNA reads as TGTGCCAGCAGTGCCCTAGCGGGGGCCTTGACCCAGTACTTC.

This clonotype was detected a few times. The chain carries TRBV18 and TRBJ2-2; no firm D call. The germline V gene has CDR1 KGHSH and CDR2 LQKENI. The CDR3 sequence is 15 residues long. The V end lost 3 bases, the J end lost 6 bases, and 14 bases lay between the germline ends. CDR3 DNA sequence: TGTGCCAGCTCACCCCCGGTGTTAACTTCCGGGGAGCTGTTTTTT. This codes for CASSPPVLTSGELFF.

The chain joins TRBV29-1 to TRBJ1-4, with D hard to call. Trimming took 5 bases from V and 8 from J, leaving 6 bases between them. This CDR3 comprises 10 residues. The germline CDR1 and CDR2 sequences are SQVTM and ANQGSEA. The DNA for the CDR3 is TGCAGCGTTTTGGGGGAAAAACTGTTTTTT. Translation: CSVLGEKLFF.

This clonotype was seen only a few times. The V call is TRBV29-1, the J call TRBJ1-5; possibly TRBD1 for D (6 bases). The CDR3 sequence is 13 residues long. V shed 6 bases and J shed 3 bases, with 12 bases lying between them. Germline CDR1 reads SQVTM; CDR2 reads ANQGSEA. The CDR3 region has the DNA TGCAGCGTGGCGCGACAGGCCAATCAGCCCCAGCATTTT. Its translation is CSVARQANQPQHF.

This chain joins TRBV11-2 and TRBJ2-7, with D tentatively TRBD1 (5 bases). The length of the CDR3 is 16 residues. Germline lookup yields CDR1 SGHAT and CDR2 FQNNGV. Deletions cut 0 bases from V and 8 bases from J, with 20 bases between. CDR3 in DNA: TGTGCCAGCAGCTTAGACCGGACAACGGGCGCTACCAAGCAGTACTTC. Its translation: CASSLDRTTGATKQYF.

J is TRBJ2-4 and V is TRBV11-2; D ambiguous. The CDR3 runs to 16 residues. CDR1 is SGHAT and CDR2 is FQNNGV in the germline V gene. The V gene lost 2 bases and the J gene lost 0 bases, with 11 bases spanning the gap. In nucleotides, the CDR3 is TGTGCCAGCAGCTTATACGATACTTTAGCCAAAAACATTCAGTACTTC. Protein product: CASSLYDTLAKNIQYF.

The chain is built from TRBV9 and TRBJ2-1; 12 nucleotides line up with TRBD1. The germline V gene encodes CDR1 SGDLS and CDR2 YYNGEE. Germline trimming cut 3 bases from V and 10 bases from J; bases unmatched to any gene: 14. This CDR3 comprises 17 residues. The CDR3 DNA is TGTGCCAGCAGCGCTAATCGGGGGACAGGGGGCTCTCGGGAGCAGTTCTTC. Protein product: CASSANRGTGGSREQFF.

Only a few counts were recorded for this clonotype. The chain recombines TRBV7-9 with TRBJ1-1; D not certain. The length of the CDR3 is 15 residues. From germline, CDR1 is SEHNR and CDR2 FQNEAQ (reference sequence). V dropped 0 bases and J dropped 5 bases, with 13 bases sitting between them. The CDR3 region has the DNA TGTGCCAGCAGCTTAGCGGAAGAGCGTGGGACTGAAGCTTTCTTT. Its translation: CASSLAEERGTEAFF.

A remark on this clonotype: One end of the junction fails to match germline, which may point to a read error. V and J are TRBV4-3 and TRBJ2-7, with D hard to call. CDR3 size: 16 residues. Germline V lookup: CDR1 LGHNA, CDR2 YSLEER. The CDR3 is CASSQDWPPPTYEKYF. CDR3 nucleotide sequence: TGCGCCAGCAGCCAAGATTGGCCCCCGCCGACGTACGAGAAGTACTTC.

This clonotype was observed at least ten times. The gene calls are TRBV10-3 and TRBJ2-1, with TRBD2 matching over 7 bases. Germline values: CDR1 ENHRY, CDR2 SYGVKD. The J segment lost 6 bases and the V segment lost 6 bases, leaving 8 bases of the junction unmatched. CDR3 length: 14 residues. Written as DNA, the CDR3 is TGTGCCATCAGGGGCGGGAGTAATGTCAATGAGCAGTTCTTC. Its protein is CAIRGGSNVNEQFF.

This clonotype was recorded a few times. CDR3 loop: CSVSGQGGNTIYF. CDR3 nucleotides: TGCAGCGTTTCCGGTCAAGGTGGAAACACCATATATTTT. The chain links TRBV29-1 to TRBJ1-3; D unclear. CDR1 and CDR2 from the germline V gene are SQVTM and ANQGSEA. Trimming removed 5 bases at V and 3 bases at J, with 11 bases between. The CDR3 contains 13 residues.